The 32 T cell receptor beta chains below come from one sample, sequenced in a study of blood T cell repertoires in COVID-19. The method was immunoSEQ multiplex PCR; TCRdb's version includes in-frame clones alone and lacks a portion of them. The sample consists of around 150,000 clones, approximately 92% of them appearing once. Sequencing input: peripheral blood. These receptors were taken from a man aged 25 to 40 with COVID-19, enrolled during active disease.

V gene TRBV18 combines with J gene TRBJ2-7; tentative D call: TRBD1 (6 bases). The germline V gene encodes CDR1 KGHSH and CDR2 LQKENI. The ends were cut back, 3 bases at V and 5 bases at J, with 11 bases in the middle. The length of the CDR3 is 13 residues. The CDR3 spells CASSPLDSHEQYF. CDR3 bases: TGTGCCAGCTCACCCCTGGACAGCCACGAGCAGTACTTC.

This clone was seen only a few times. The CDR3 DNA sequence: TGTGCCAGCAGTTACGAGGGGGTCTATGGCTACACCTTC. This gives the protein CASSYEGVYGYTF. The rearrangement uses TRBV6-2 or TRBV6-3 and TRBJ1-2; possible D gene TRBD1, 6 bases. CDR3 length: 13 amino acids. CDR1 and CDR2 from the germline V gene are MNHEY and SVGEGT. Trimming shortened V by 2 bases and J by 4 bases, and 8 bases separated the two germline ends.

The table lists this clone with a count of one. This chain links TRBV5-4 with TRBJ2-7; D possibly corresponds to TRBD2 (6 bases). CDR1 SGHNT and CDR2 YYREEE come from the germline V gene (reference sequence). The CDR3 extends over 16 amino acids. V lost 4 bases to trimming and J lost 2 bases, with 19 bases between them. The CDR3 nucleotides read TGTGCCAGCAGCCGTTCGTCTAGCGCCTTGCCCTACGAGCAGTACTTC. It specifies CASSRSSSALPYEQYF.

V is TRBV11-1 and J is TRBJ2-3, with TRBD1 as a possible D gene (5 bases). V lost 4 bases, J lost 7 bases, and 9 bases lay in between. CDR3 size: 12 residues. Germline V gives CDR1 SGHAT, CDR2 FQDESV (reference sequence). Written as DNA, the CDR3 is TGTGCCAGCAGCTCGGACATTCATACGCAGTATTTT. This encodes CASSSDIHTQYF. The entire variable domain, with the rest obtained from reference TRBV11-1 and TRBJ2-3, is as follows: EAEVAQSPRYKITEKSQAVAFWCDPISGHATLYWYRQILGQGPELLVQFQDESVVDDSQLPKDRFSAERLKGVDSTLKIQPAELGDSAMYLCASSSDIHTQYFGPGTRLTVL.

The V and J genes are TRBV5-1 and TRBJ2-3; D possibly uses TRBD1 or TRBD2 (5 bases each). The CDR3 is 16 residues long. V lost 4 bases, J lost 2 bases, and 17 bases lay in between. Per germline, CDR1 SGHRS and CDR2 YFSETQ. DNA of the CDR3: TGCGCCAGCAGCCTGGGAGTAGGGGCCTCCACAGATACGCAGTATTTT. This translates into CASSLGVGASTDTQYF. The full variable domain, completed using reference TRBV5-1 and TRBJ2-3, is KAGVTQTPRYLIKTRGQQVTLSCSPISGHRSVSWYQQTPGQGLQFLFEYFSETQRNKGNFPGRFSGRQFSNSRSEMNVSTLELGDSALYLCASSLGVGASTDTQYFGPGTRLTVL.

The chain uses TRBV30 and TRBJ1-1; D is undetermined. V lost 2 bases to trimming and J lost 3 bases, with 13 bases between them. CDR3 length: 14 residues. The germline V gene encodes CDR1 GTSNPN and CDR2 SVGIG (reference sequence). CDR3 sequence: CAWSLDGGYTEAFF. Here the CDR3 DNA reads TGTGCCTGGAGTTTAGACGGAGGTTACACTGAAGCTTTCTTT.

J is TRBJ1-6 and V is TRBV3-1 (or the pseudogene TRBV3-2), with 10 positions matching TRBD1. The CDR3 spans 15 residues. With 1 base clipped from V and 8 bases from J, the junction kept 2 bases outside the gene matches. CDR1 and CDR2 (germline): LGHDT, YNNKEL (reference sequence). CDR3 nucleotide sequence: TGTGCCAGCAGCCAAGGGACAGGGGGATATTCACCCCTCCACTTT. This encodes CASSQGTGGYSPLHF.

This chain connects TRBV19 to TRBJ1-2; a weak D match, TRBD1 (5 bases). Germline V CDR1 and CDR2: LNHDA, SQIVND (reference sequence). V lost 0 bases and J 7 bases, leaving 9 bases between the germline ends. This CDR3 has 13 residues. The DNA of the CDR3 is TGTGCCAGTAGTATAGACAGGGCGAGTGGCTACACCTTC. The encoded protein is CASSIDRASGYTF.

The chain combines TRBV6-5 with TRBJ2-7, with TRBD2 matching over 14 bases. CDR3 length: 15 amino acids. The V segment lost 5 bases and the J segment 3 bases; nucleotides outside the gene matches: 3. From germline, CDR1 is MNHEY and CDR2 SVGAGI. The CDR3, as DNA: TGTGCCAGCAGTAAGGGGACTAGCGGGAGCTACGAGCAGTACTTC. Its translation: CASSKGTSGSYEQYF.

The V and J genes are TRBV12-5 and TRBJ1-1; 8 bases map to TRBD1. CDR1 is LGHNT, CDR2 FRNRAP, per germline. The CDR3 runs to 16 residues. With V trimmed by 0 bases and J by 1 base, 4 bases remained unmatched. CDR3 in amino acids: CASGLVLGQGNTEAFF. The CDR3 DNA sequence: TGTGCTAGTGGTTTGGTCCTTGGACAGGGGAACACTGAAGCTTTCTTT.

The chain has TRBV5-1 and TRBJ1-5, with D maybe TRBD1 (5 bases). The germline gives CDR1 SGHRS, CDR2 YFSETQ. The CDR3 runs to 14 residues. V dropped 4 bases and J dropped 3 bases, with 11 bases sitting between them. The CDR3 nucleotides read TGCGCCAGCAGCCTTCAGGGAAACAATCAGCCCCAGCATTTT. Encoded protein: CASSLQGNNQPQHF.

The chain joins TRBV7-3 to TRBJ2-5; TRBD2 aligns across 14 bases. Germline V gene data show CDR1 as SGHTA and CDR2 as FQGTGA. The CDR3 is 15 residues long. With V trimmed by 5 bases and J by 6 bases, 5 bases remained unmatched. The CDR3 loop is CASSKTSGGAQTQYF. CDR3 DNA: TGTGCCAGCAGCAAGACTAGCGGGGGGGCTCAGACCCAGTACTTC. Together with reference TRBV7-3 and TRBJ2-5, the CDR3 gives the full variable domain: GAGVSQTPSNKVTEKGKYVELRCDPISGHTALYWYRQSLGQGPEFLIYFQGTGAADDSGLPNDRFFAVRPEGSVSTLKIQRTERGDSAVYLCASSKTSGGAQTQYFGPGTRLLVL.

This chain links TRBV27 with TRBJ2-1; 13 positions match TRBD2. V lost 5 bases to trimming and J lost 13 bases; unmatched junction nucleotides: 5. From germline, CDR1 is MNHEY and CDR2 SMNVEV (reference sequence). The CDR3 contains 13 residues. The DNA of the CDR3 is TGTGCCAGCAGTGGGACTAGCGGGATAGGACAGTTCTTC. It is translated as CASSGTSGIGQFF.

This chain connects TRBV19 to TRBJ1-1; unclear D gene. V dropped 3 bases and J dropped 0 bases, with 14 bases sitting between them. The CDR3 totals 16 residues. CDR1 is LNHDA and CDR2 is SQIVND in the germline V gene (reference sequence). The CDR3 loop reads CASSMSAGAMNTEAFF. The DNA of the CDR3 is TGTGCCAGTAGTATGAGTGCGGGTGCTATGAACACTGAAGCTTTCTTT.

J is TRBJ2-3 and V is TRBV28; 7 bases are a match to TRBD2. With 3 bases clipped from V and 4 bases from J, the junction kept 7 bases outside the gene matches. Germline CDR1 is MDHEN and CDR2 is SYDVKM. The CDR3 has 15 residues. For the CDR3, the DNA is TGTGCCAGCAGTTTTGTGGGAGGGCCCTCAGATACGCAGTATTTT. Protein: CASSFVGGPSDTQYF.

This clone was detected only once. The V and J genes are TRBV28 and TRBJ2-2, with 8 nucleotides matching TRBD2. Germline trimming cut 5 bases from V and 7 bases from J; bases unmatched to any gene: 12. The CDR3 consists of 16 residues. Germline CDR1 MDHEN, CDR2 SYDVKM. The CDR3 is CASSRFRTSSVGELFF. The CDR3 DNA reads TGTGCCAGCAGTCGATTCCGGACTAGCTCGGTCGGGGAGCTGTTTTTT. The variable domain in full, completed from reference TRBV28 and TRBJ2-2, reads DVKVTQSSRYLVKRTGEKVFLECVQDMDHENMFWYRQDPGLGLRLIYFSYDVKMKEKGDIPEGYSVSREKKERFSLILESASTNQTSMYLCASSRFRTSSVGELFFGEGSRLTVL.

This clone was found a few times. The chain employs TRBV30 and TRBJ1-6, with 10 bases that match TRBD1. CDR1 and CDR2 from the germline V gene are GTSNPN and SVGIG (reference sequence). This CDR3 comprises 16 residues. After removal of 3 bases from V and 10 bases from J, the junction contained 12 bases not matched to a gene. The CDR3 DNA follows: TGTGCCTGGAGCGCCCTGGGACAGGGGTTTGGGTCACCCCTCCACTTT. The encoded protein is CAWSALGQGFGSPLHF.

The rearrangement links TRBV3-1 (or the pseudogene TRBV3-2) to TRBJ2-5; 14 bases line up with TRBD2. Germline CDR1 reads LGHDT; CDR2 reads YNNKEL (reference sequence). The V and J ends lost 0 bases and 8 bases, in that order; junction bases with no gene match: 5. There are 16 residues in the CDR3. For the CDR3, the DNA is TGTGCCAGCAGCCAAGATGTGACTAGCGGGAGGGGAACCCAGTACTTC. Amino acid sequence: CASSQDVTSGRGTQYF.

The CDR3 loop reads CASSLGPGQSYEQYF. For the CDR3, the DNA is TGTGCCAGCAGTTTAGGTCCGGGACAGTCCTACGAGCAGTACTTC. The rearrangement uses TRBV27 and TRBJ2-7; TRBD1 matches 7 bases. V lost 2 bases and J lost 1; bases outside the gene matches: 5. CDR3 length: 15 amino acids. Germline V gives CDR1 MNHEY, CDR2 SMNVEV (reference sequence).

J is TRBJ1-5 and V is TRBV7-2; the match to TRBD1 covers 7 bases. This CDR3 has 12 residues. Trimming at V came to 5 bases and at J to 7 bases, leaving 2 bases not matched to a gene. Germline V CDR1 and CDR2: SGHTA, FQGNSA. CDR3 sequence: CASSIQGQPQHF. The DNA for the CDR3 is TGTGCCAGCAGCATACAGGGGCAGCCCCAGCATTTT.

This chain links TRBV6-5 with TRBJ2-3; a possible D gene is TRBD2 (6 bases). Germline CDR1 reads MNHEY; CDR2 reads SVGAGI. The V gene lost 7 bases and the J gene lost 2 bases, with 16 bases spanning the gap. CDR3 length: 15 amino acids. The DNA for the CDR3 is TGTGCCAGCATTTTCGTGGGGGGAGTCACAGATACGCAGTATTTT. This encodes CASIFVGGVTDTQYF.

The chain joins TRBV24-1 to TRBJ1-2; D possibly corresponds to TRBD1 (6 bases). Germline assignment: CDR1 KGHDR and CDR2 SFDVKD. The CDR3 runs 14 residues. The V gene lost 10 bases and the J gene lost 6 bases, with 20 bases spanning the gap. The CDR3 reads CATWSGQLKDGYTF. CDR3 DNA sequence: TGTGCCACGTGGTCAGGACAGCTAAAGGATGGCTACACCTTC.

V usage is TRBV27 and J usage is TRBJ1-6; tentatively, D is TRBD1 (5 bases). CDR3 length: 16 residues. Trimming took off 7 bases at V and 0 bases at J, with 13 bases between the two ends. Germline loops: CDR1 MNHEY, CDR2 SMNVEV (reference sequence). The CDR3 spells CASTATASSYNSPLHF. CDR3 sequence (DNA): TGTGCCAGCACGGCGACAGCGAGCTCCTATAATTCACCCCTCCACTTT.

This rearrangement joins TRBV30 to TRBJ1-4; the D is unclear. The CDR3 contains 12 residues. The V and J ends lost 4 bases and 0 bases respectively, with 3 bases between them. Germline loops: CDR1 GTSNPN, CDR2 SVGIG (reference sequence). The CDR3 protein is CAWTATNEKLFF. The DNA of the CDR3 is TGTGCCTGGACGGCAACTAATGAAAAACTGTTTTTT.

V usage is TRBV6-6 and J usage is TRBJ1-1, with 12 positions matching TRBD1. Germline assignment: CDR1 MNHNY and CDR2 SVGAGI (reference sequence). This CDR3 is 18 amino acids long. The V and J ends lost 5 bases and 10 bases, in that order; junction bases with no gene match: 20. DNA for the CDR3: TGTGCCAGCAGTCCCGACGCGCCGGGACAGGGGGCAAAATGGGGAGCTTTCTTT. It encodes CASSPDAPGQGAKWGAFF.

This chain joins TRBV29-1 and TRBJ2-5; 10 positions match TRBD1. Trimming removed 6 bases from V and 2 bases from J; junction bases left unmatched: 6. This CDR3 is 14 amino acids long. Germline CDR1 reads SQVTM; CDR2 reads ANQGSEA. The CDR3 coding sequence is TGCAGCGTCCCCGGGACAGGGGTGCAAGAGACCCAGTACTTC. Amino acid sequence: CSVPGTGVQETQYF.

The genes are TRBV2 and TRBJ1-1; D is unclear. The CDR3 has 16 amino acids. Germline loops: CDR1 SNHLY, CDR2 FYNNEI. V gave up 3 bases and J gave up 1 base, with 15 bases separating them. CDR3 amino acids: CASSDVIVEGNTEAFF. For the CDR3, the DNA is TGTGCCAGCAGTGATGTCATTGTCGAGGGGAACACTGAAGCTTTCTTT.

Only a few counts were recorded for this clone. The V gene is TRBV7-3, the J gene TRBJ2-5; no clear D gene. CDR1 is SGHTA, CDR2 FQGTGA, per germline. Trimming removed 2 bases at V and 5 bases at J, with 9 bases between. CDR3 length: 13 amino acids. As DNA, the CDR3 is TGTGCCAGCAGCTTATTAGAGGCCGAGACCCAGTACTTC. This gives the protein CASSLLEAETQYF.

This clone appeared once. This chain connects TRBV29-1 to TRBJ1-1, with D possibly being TRBD1 (6 bases). This CDR3 has 13 amino acids. V lost 6 bases to trimming and J lost 5 bases, with 16 bases between them. The germline gives CDR1 SQVTM, CDR2 ANQGSEA. The DNA of the CDR3 is TGCAGCGTCCCAGGGGTAACAGGGACTGAAGCTTTCTTT. Amino acids: CSVPGVTGTEAFF. Filled out from reference TRBV29-1 and TRBJ1-1, the complete variable domain reads SAVISQKPSRDICQRGTSLTIQCQVDSQVTMMFWYRQQPGQSLTLIATANQGSEATYESGFVIDKFPISRPNLTFSTLTVSNMSPEDSSIYLCSVPGVTGTEAFFGQGTRLTVV.

The chain carries TRBV7-8 and TRBJ2-2, with 10 bases lining up with TRBD1. CDR1 and CDR2 from the germline V gene are SGHVS and FQNEAQ. This CDR3 comprises 16 residues. Trimming took 5 bases from V and 2 from J; bases not matched to a gene: 5. This CDR3 is CASSARDRGNTGELFF. The CDR3 nucleotides are TGTGCCAGCAGCGCCCGGGACAGGGGCAACACCGGGGAGCTGTTTTTT.

V is TRBV30 and J is TRBJ2-2; weak D call: TRBD1 (6 bases). Germline lookup yields CDR1 GTSNPN and CDR2 SVGIG (reference sequence). V was trimmed by 0 bases and J by 5 bases, leaving 16 bases between them. The length of the CDR3 is 16 residues. CDR3 coding DNA: TGTGCCTGGAGTGTATATAGGGGGAGTTGGACCGGGGAGCTGTTTTTT. Its translation is CAWSVYRGSWTGELFF.

In nucleotides, the CDR3 is TGTGCCAGCAGCCCCGGACAGGTTGCAACTAATGAAAAACTGTTTTTT. This translates into CASSPGQVATNEKLFF. The chain employs TRBV7-9 and TRBJ1-4; 7 bases align to TRBD1. V shed 5 bases, J shed 0 bases, and the junction held 6 bases outside the gene matches. The CDR3 is 16 amino acids. CDR1 SEHNR and CDR2 FQNEAQ come from the germline V gene (reference sequence).